This entry lists 20 T cell receptor beta chains sequenced from one sample in a study of blood T cells in healthy people across ages. A sample-barcoded 5' primer and a J-beta primer mix were used in a second PCR of roughly 6 to 12 cycles. TCRdb re-derived calls from the 5' RACE reads in MiXCR, one entry per CDR3 protein. This table has about 670,000 distinct CDR3 sequences, 40% to 50% appearing once. Sequenced sample: blood. The receptor source for this set is an elderly man in good health.

The V call is TRBV12-3 or TRBV12-4, the J call TRBJ2-3; 10 bases line up with TRBD2. The trim removed 7 bases at V and 2 bases at J, leaving 3 bases unmatched. The CDR3 extends over 14 amino acids. The CDR3 region is CASNSGGTTDTQYF. The CDR3 DNA reads as TGTGCCAGCAATAGCGGGGGGACCACAGATACGCAGTATTTT.

J is TRBJ1-5 and V is TRBV20-1, with 7 bases aligning to TRBD1. The germline CDR1 and CDR2 sequences are DFQATT and SNEGSKA (reference sequence). V was pared by 3 bases and J by 7 bases, with 9 bases of the junction left unmatched. The CDR3 is 14 amino acids. CDR3 loop: CSARTGRYGQPQHF. The CDR3 DNA is TGCAGTGCTAGGACAGGGCGGTATGGCCAGCCCCAGCATTTT.

The CDR3 loop is CASSQVVPSGSGVTKNIQYF. For the CDR3, the DNA is TGTGCCAGCAGCCAAGTCGTGCCTAGCGGGAGTGGGGTTACCAAAAACATTCAGTACTTC. V and J are TRBV3-1 and TRBJ2-4; the match to TRBD2 covers 10 bases. The CDR3 length is 20 residues. V lost 1 base and J lost 2; bases outside the gene matches: 14. In germline, CDR1 is LGHDT, CDR2 YNNKEL (reference sequence).

The rearrangement uses TRBV5-6 and TRBJ2-6, with D tentatively TRBD1 (5 bases). V was pared by 1 base and J by 1 base, with 18 bases between. CDR1 and CDR2 from the germline V gene are SGHDT and YYEEEE. The CDR3 has 19 residues. The CDR3 DNA is TGTGCCAGCAGCTTGACTCACAGGTACACCTTTTCTGGGGCCAACGTCCTGACTTTC. As protein: CASSLTHRYTFSGANVLTF.

This clonotype turned up a few times. This rearrangement joins TRBV7-8 to TRBJ2-6; the D gene is possibly TRBD1 (5 bases). The CDR3 totals 16 residues. Trimming cost V 0 bases and J 4 bases, with 10 bases left between them. Germline V lookup: CDR1 SGHVS, CDR2 FQNEAQ. CDR3 amino acids: CASSLAAGSGANVLTF. The DNA of the CDR3 is TGTGCCAGCAGCTTAGCAGCAGGGTCCGGGGCCAACGTCCTGACTTTC.

The table lists this clonotype with a few counts. This chain connects TRBV7-2 to TRBJ2-7, with TRBD1 identical over 9 bases. Per germline, CDR1 SGHTA and CDR2 FQGNSA. After removal of 4 bases from V and 4 bases from J, the junction contained 8 bases not matched to a gene. The CDR3 runs 15 residues. CDR3 bases: TGTGCCAGCAGCTCGCGGGACAGGGTCGGGTACGAGCAGTACTTC. Translated, it gives CASSSRDRVGYEQYF.

This clonotype was seen a handful of times. The chain uses TRBV20-1 and TRBJ2-7, with a possible D match to TRBD2 (6 bases). CDR1 DFQATT and CDR2 SNEGSKA come from the germline V gene (reference sequence). Trimming shortened V by 2 bases and J by 4 bases, and 12 bases separated the two germline ends. The length of the CDR3 is 13 residues. CDR3 residues: CSARSTAGYEQYF. The DNA for the CDR3 is TGCAGTGCTAGATCGACCGCGGGATACGAGCAGTACTTC.

A single count supports this clonotype. The chain links TRBV2 to TRBJ1-3; 10 positions agree with TRBD1. Germline assignment: CDR1 SNHLY and CDR2 FYNNEI. CDR3 length: 16 residues. The trim removed 6 bases at V and 7 bases at J, leaving 12 bases unmatched. CDR3 sequence (DNA): TGTGCCAGCAGCTCTGCGGGACAGGGGTTCCGCAACACCATATATTTT. Translated: CASSSAGQGFRNTIYF. The complete variable domain, with remaining parts taken from reference TRBV2 and TRBJ1-3, reads EPEVTQTPSHQVTQMGQEVILRCVPISNHLYFYWYRQILGQKVEFLVSFYNNEISEKSEIFDDQFSVERPDGSNFTLKIRSTKLEDSAMYFCASSSAGQGFRNTIYFGEGSWLTVV.

The count of this clonotype is one. The chain has TRBV6-5 and TRBJ2-5, with 10 bases identical to TRBD1. Germline CDR1 is MNHEY and CDR2 is SVGAGI. Unmatched junction bases numbered 5, after V lost 3 bases and J lost 1 base. The CDR3 spans 16 residues. The CDR3 spells CASSYLGQGLQETQYF. The DNA for the CDR3 is TGTGCCAGCAGTTATCTGGGACAGGGGCTCCAAGAGACCCAGTACTTC.

A word on this clonotype: A much more abundant neighbour one base away suggests this may be a read error. The chain is built from TRBV7-2 and TRBJ2-5; TRBD1 matches at 10 bases. Germline assignment: CDR1 SGHTA and CDR2 FQGNSA. The V segment lost 5 bases and the J segment 4 bases; nucleotides outside the gene matches: 7. The CDR3 sequence is 15 residues long. Here the CDR3 reads CASSRLGQGRETQYF. The CDR3, as DNA: TGTGCCAGCAGCCGACTGGGACAGGGGCGAGAGACCCAGTACTTC.

Only a few counts were recorded for this clonotype. The chain carries TRBV7-9 and TRBJ2-1, with a tentative D call TRBD2 (6 bases). V shed 6 bases and J shed 9 bases, with 27 bases lying between them. CDR3 length: 17 residues. CDR1 is SEHNR and CDR2 is FQNEAQ in the germline V gene (reference sequence). The CDR3: CASSPRERAVGRSEQFF. CDR3 DNA sequence: TGTGCCAGCAGTCCTAGGGAGCGGGCAGTTGGACGGTCTGAGCAGTTCTTC.

The table lists this clonotype with a few counts. The chain is built from TRBV14 and TRBJ1-1, with D perhaps TRBD1 (5 bases). Per the germline V gene, CDR1 is SGHDN and CDR2 is FVKESK. Deletions cut 3 bases from V and 0 bases from J, with 17 bases between. The CDR3 consists of 17 residues. For the CDR3, the DNA is TGTGCCAGCAGCCATGCCTGGGGCCACAAATTGAACACTGAAGCTTTCTTT. This encodes CASSHAWGHKLNTEAFF.

This clonotype has at least ten counts. The V gene is TRBV15, the J gene TRBJ2-4; the D gene is possibly TRBD2 (6 bases). V gave up 3 bases and J gave up 8 bases, with 14 bases separating them. This CDR3 comprises 14 residues. The germline V gene encodes CDR1 LNHNV and CDR2 YYDKDF (reference sequence). The CDR3 DNA is TGTGCCACCAGCAGCCGCCGGGGGTCGGACATTCAGTACTTC. It codes for CATSSRRGSDIQYF.

The chain has TRBV5-1 and TRBJ2-1, with 10 bases that match TRBD2. Germline assignment: CDR1 SGHRS and CDR2 YFSETQ. The CDR3 covers 15 residues. The ends lost 5 bases at V and 6 bases at J; junction bases unmatched: 8. The CDR3 DNA follows: TGCGCCAGCAGACCTACTAGCGGGATACGCAATGAGCAGTTCTTC. The encoded protein is CASRPTSGIRNEQFF.

A remark on this clonotype: This may stem from a read error, because a much larger clone lies one nucleotide away. This chain uses TRBV5-6 with TRBJ1-2; a weak D match, TRBD1 (6 bases). This CDR3 contains 15 residues. Germline CDR1 is SGHDT and CDR2 is YYEEEE. Written as DNA, the CDR3 is TGTGCCAGCAGCCCCGGTGGGAGGGACAACTATGGCTGCACCTTC. Translation gives CASSPGGRDNYGCTF.

This clonotype appeared a few times. This sequence joins TRBV7-2 and TRBJ2-4; TRBD1 might be the D (6 bases). The J call is in doubt because the DNA end fits TRBJ2-7 better. Germline CDR1 and CDR2: SGHTA and FQGNSA. The CDR3 spans 15 residues. CDR3 protein: CASSLNGQINYEQYF. The CDR3 nucleotides are TGTGCCAGCAGCTTAAATGGACAGATAAACTACGAGCAGTACTTC.

The chain joins TRBV6-2 or TRBV6-3 to TRBJ2-5; 12 bases are shared with TRBD1. This CDR3 spans 15 amino acids. CDR1 and CDR2 from the germline V gene are MNHEY and SVGEGT. The V and J ends lost 7 bases and 11 bases, in that order; junction bases with no gene match: 14. The CDR3 region has the DNA TGTGCCAGCACCGGGACAGGGGGCGCGTCGAATGAGCAGTACTTC. Translating it yields CASTGTGGASNEQYF.

This clonotype was seen at least ten times. The chain recombines TRBV10-3 with TRBJ2-5, with 7 bases matching TRBD1. The V and J ends lost 6 bases and 5 bases, in that order; junction bases with no gene match: 12. Germline assignment: CDR1 ENHRY and CDR2 SYGVKD. This CDR3 spans 15 amino acids. The CDR3 is CAISAGTVDAETQYF. DNA of the CDR3: TGTGCCATCAGCGCCGGGACAGTCGACGCGGAGACCCAGTACTTC.

This clonotype has at least ten counts. The chain couples TRBV12-3 or TRBV12-4 to TRBJ2-3; D ambiguous. The CDR3 has 11 amino acids. V was shortened by 2 bases and J by 5 bases, with 2 bases between the two germline ends. The CDR3 sequence is CASSLKDTQYF. The CDR3, as DNA: TGTGCCAGCAGTTTAAAAGATACGCAGTATTTT.

The J gene is TRBJ2-5, the V gene TRBV5-6; 7 bases map to TRBD2. The last part of the DNA fits TRBJ2-7 better; the J call may be wrong. The CDR3 totals 16 residues. The germline V gene has CDR1 SGHDT and CDR2 YYEEEE. In nucleotides, the CDR3 is TGTGCCAGCAGCTTCTACACCGGGACTACGGCTTACGAGCAGTACTTC. Amino acid sequence: CASSFYTGTTAYEQYF.